Each of the 3 T cell receptor beta chains below was sequenced from the same sample in a study of cytomegalovirus exposure and HLA in healthy donors. Primers included in the PCR were 60 Vbeta and 13 Jbeta primers. TCRdb keeps only in-frame clones here, not all; method: immunoSEQ multiplex PCR. Of fewer than 200,000 clones in the sample, roughly 86% were seen once. Sample: PBMCs. Source of these receptors: a middle-aged man in good health and CMV-seropositive.

The V gene is TRBV7-2, the J gene TRBJ2-2; D call uncertain. Germline V lookup: CDR1 SGHTA, CDR2 FQGNSA. The CDR3 length is 18 residues. The V gene lost 3 bases and the J gene lost 0 bases, with 17 bases spanning the gap. CDR3 sequence reads: CASSFGVVLFPNTGELFF. CDR3 DNA sequence: TGTGCCAGCAGCTTTGGAGTAGTATTGTTCCCGAACACCGGGGAGCTGTTTTTT.

The chain employs TRBV5-1 and TRBJ1-1; D is unresolved. Trimming stripped 4 bases from V and 0 bases from J, with 13 bases between. Per the germline V gene, CDR1 is SGHRS and CDR2 is YFSETQ. CDR3 size: 15 residues. CDR3 sequence: CASSALEPMNTEAFF. The CDR3 coding sequence is TGCGCCAGCAGCGCACTGGAGCCGATGAACACTGAAGCTTTCTTT.

The chain uses TRBV6-1 and TRBJ2-1, with 10 bases lining up with TRBD2. The CDR3 covers 13 residues. Germline-derived CDR1 and CDR2 are MNHNS and SASEGT. V lost 6 bases, J lost 6 bases, and 2 bases stayed unmatched. Here the CDR3 reads CASRIAGGNEQFF. As DNA, the CDR3 is TGTGCCAGCAGAATAGCGGGGGGCAATGAGCAGTTCTTC.